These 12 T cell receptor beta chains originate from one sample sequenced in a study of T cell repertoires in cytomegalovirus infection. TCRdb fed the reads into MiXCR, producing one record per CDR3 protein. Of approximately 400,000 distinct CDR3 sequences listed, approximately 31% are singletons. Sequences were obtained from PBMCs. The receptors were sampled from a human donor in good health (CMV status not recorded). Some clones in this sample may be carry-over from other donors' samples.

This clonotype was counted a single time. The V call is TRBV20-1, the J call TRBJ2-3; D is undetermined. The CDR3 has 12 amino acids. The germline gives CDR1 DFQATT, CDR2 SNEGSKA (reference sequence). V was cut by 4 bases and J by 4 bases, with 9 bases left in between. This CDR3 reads CSAIGGADTQYF. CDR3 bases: TGCAGTGCTATAGGTGGCGCAGATACGCAGTATTTT.

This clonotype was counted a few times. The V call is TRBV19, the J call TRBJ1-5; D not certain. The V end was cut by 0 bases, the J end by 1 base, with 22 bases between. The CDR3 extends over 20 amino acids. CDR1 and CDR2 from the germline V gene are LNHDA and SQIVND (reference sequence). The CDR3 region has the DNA TGTGCCAGTAGTATAGATCCCAGGAAGGTTGAATTATGGAGCAATCAGCCCCAGCATTTT. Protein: CASSIDPRKVELWSNQPQHF.

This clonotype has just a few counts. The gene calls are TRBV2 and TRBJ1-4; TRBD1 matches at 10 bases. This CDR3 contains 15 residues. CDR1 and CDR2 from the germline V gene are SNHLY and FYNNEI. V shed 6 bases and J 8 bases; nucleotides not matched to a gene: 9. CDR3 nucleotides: TGTGCCAGCAGCCGGGACAGGGGAATCTCAGAAAAACTGTTTTTT. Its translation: CASSRDRGISEKLFF.

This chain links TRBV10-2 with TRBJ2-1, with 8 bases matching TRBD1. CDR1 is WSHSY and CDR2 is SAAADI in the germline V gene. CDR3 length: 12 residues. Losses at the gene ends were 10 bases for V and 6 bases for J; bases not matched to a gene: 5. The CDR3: CATGQGGNEQFF. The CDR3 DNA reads TGCGCCACAGGACAGGGAGGCAATGAGCAGTTCTTC.

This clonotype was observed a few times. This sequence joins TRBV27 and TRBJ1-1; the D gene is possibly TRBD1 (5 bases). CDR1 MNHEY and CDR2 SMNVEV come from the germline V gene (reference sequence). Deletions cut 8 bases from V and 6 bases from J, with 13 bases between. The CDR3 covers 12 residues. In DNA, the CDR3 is TGTGCCAGCGGGGGGGTTCGGGCTGAAGCTTTCTTT. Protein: CASGGVRAEAFF.

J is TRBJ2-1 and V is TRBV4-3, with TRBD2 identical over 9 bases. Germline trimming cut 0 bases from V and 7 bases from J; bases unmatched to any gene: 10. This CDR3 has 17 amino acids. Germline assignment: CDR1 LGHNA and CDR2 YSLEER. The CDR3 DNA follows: TGCGCCAGCAGCCAAGAAAGAGGGCGGGGGGGCCGAAATGAGCAGTTCTTC. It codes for CASSQERGRGGRNEQFF.

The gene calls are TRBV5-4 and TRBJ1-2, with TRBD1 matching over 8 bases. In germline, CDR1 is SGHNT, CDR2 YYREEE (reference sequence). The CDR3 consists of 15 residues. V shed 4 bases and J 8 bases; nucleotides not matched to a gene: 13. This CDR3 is CASSTYNQGARGYTF. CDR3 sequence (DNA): TGTGCCAGCAGCACTTATAACCAGGGGGCGCGGGGCTACACCTTC.

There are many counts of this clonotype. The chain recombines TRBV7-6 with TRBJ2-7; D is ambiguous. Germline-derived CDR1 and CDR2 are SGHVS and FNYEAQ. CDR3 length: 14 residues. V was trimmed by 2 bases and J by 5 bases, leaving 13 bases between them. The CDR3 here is CASSLIAEPNEQYF. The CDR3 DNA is TGTGCCAGCAGCTTAATCGCGGAGCCTAACGAGCAGTACTTC.

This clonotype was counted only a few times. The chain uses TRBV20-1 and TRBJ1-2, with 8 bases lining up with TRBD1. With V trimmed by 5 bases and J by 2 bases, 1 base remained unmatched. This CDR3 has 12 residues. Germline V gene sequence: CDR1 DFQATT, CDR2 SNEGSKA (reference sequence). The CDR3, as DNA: TGCAGTGCTTGGACAGGGAACTATGGCTACACCTTC. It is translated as CSAWTGNYGYTF.

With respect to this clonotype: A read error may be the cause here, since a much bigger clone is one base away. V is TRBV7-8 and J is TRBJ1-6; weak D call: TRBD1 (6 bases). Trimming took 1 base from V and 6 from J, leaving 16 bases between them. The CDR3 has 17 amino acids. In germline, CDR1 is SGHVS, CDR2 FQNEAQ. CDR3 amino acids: CASSLEVGAGGNSPLHF. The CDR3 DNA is TGTGCCAGCAGCTTAGAAGTGGGGGCCGGGGGTAATTCACCCCTCCACTTT.

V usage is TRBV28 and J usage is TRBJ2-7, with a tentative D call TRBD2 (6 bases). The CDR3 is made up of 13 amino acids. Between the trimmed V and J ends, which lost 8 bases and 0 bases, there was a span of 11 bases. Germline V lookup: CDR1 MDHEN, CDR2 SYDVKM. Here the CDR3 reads CASAGTVSYEQYF. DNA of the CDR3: TGTGCCAGCGCGGGAACAGTCTCCTACGAGCAGTACTTC.

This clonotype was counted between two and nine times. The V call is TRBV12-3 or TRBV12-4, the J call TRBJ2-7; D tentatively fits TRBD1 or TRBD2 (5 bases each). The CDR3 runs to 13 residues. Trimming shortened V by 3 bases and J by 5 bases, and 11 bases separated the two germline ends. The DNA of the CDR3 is TGTGCCAGCAGTTTCGGGACCTTAAACGAGCAGTACTTC. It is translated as CASSFGTLNEQYF.